These T cell receptor beta chains were read from a single sample in a study of T cell changes during pregnancy in multiple sclerosis. Profiled with immunoSEQ multiplex PCR; TCRdb holds only in-frame clones, not every one. Found here are around 95,000 clones, over 80% of them singletons; the top ten hold 1.9%. Sequencing used peripheral blood, obtained after pregnancy. These receptors were collected from a female donor with multiple sclerosis, enrolled in a pregnancy study. CDR3s include the opening cysteine and the closing phenylalanine or tryptophan. D genes are given only for firm matches. Not all rows give a size; the values are once, few, many and, for expanded clones, a class.

>TRBD2|TRBV19|TRBJ2-1|.
TGTGCCAGTTTGGCGGGGGGGACCAATGAGCAGTTCTTC
CASLAGGTNEQFF
>TRBD2|TRBV30|TRBJ2-7|.
TGTGCCTGGAGTCTTAGCGGGAGTGGTGAGCAGTACTTC
CAWSLSGSGEQYF
>TRBD1|TRBV7-8|TRBJ2-7|.
TGTGCCAGCAGCTTAGCCCTAGGACAGGGTGGAGAGCAGTACTTC
CASSLALGQGGEQYF
>TRBD1|TRBV10-1|TRBJ2-7|.
TGCGCCAGCAGCGGCGGCCGGGACAGCCCTAGAGAGCAGTACTTC
CASSGGRDSPREQYF
>.|TRBV9|TRBJ1-6|.
TGTGCCAGCAGCGCCGGGAGAGGGTCAAATTCACCCCTCCACTTT
CASSAGRGSNSPLHF
>TRBD1|TRBV5-5|TRBJ2-4|.
TGTGCCAGCAGCTTCATACCGGGACAGGGAAACATTCAGTACTTC
CASSFIPGQGNIQYF
>TRBD1|TRBV27|TRBJ2-7|.
TGTGCCAGCAGTTTATATGGGACAGGGATAATCGAGCAGTACTTC
CASSLYGTGIIEQYF
>TRBD1|TRBV4-3|TRBJ2-2|once
TGCGCCAGCAGCCAAGTACGGACAGGGTCTGTGGGGGAGCTGTTTTTT
CASSQVRTGSVGELFF
>TRBD1|TRBV10-3|TRBJ1-4|.
TGTGCCATCAGGCAAACCGGGACAGGGAGGTTAGTAAATGAAAAACTGTTTTTT
CAIRQTGTGRLVNEKLFF
>.|TRBV15|TRBJ1-1|.
TGTGCCACCAGCAGATTTGCAGGGATGATGAACACTGAAGCTTTCTTT
CATSRFAGMMNTEAFF
>TRBD2|TRBV27|TRBJ2-1|.
TGTGCCTGCGGTAGCGGGGACTCCTACAATGAGCAGTTCTTC
CACGSGDSYNEQFF
>TRBD1|TRBV30|TRBJ1-5|.
TGTGCCTGGAGTACAGGGGTCAATCAGCCCCAGCATTTT
CAWSTGVNQPQHF
>TRBD1|TRBV15|TRBJ1-2|.
TGTGCCACCAGCAGAGGGGACAGGATTACAGCTTCTATCGGCTACACCTTC
CATSRGDRITASIGYTF
>.|TRBV12-5|TRBJ1-3|.
TGTGCTAGTGGTTTGGTACGACGAGGCGGGTTTAGCTCTGGAAACACCATATATTTT
CASGLVRRGGFSSGNTIYF
>.|TRBV5-4|TRBJ1-1|.
TGTGCCAGCAGCTTGGAGCCGGGGACACACACTGAAGCTTTCTTT
CASSLEPGTHTEAFF
>TRBD2|TRBV9|TRBJ2-5|.
TGTGCCAGCAGCGTTTTAGCGGGAGAAGCAGGGGAGACCCAGTACTTC
CASSVLAGEAGETQYF
>.|TRBV7-3|TRBJ1-1|.
TGTGCCAGCAGCCGTAGCGGGGCGGTCACTGAAGCTTTCTTT
CASSRSGAVTEAFF
>TRBD2|TRBV5-4|TRBJ2-2|.
TGTGCCAGCAGCTTTAGCGGGGGGGCCAACGGGGAGCTGTTTTTT
CASSFSGGANGELFF
>TRBD1|TRBV6-1|TRBJ1-1|.
TGTGCCAGCAGTGAAGGAGAAGGGGGCACGAACACTGAAGCTTTCTTT
CASSEGEGGTNTEAFF
>.|TRBV6-5|TRBJ1-6|.
TGTGCCAGCAGTTACCGGGATAATTCACCCCTCCACTTT
CASSYRDNSPLHF
>.|TRBV15|TRBJ2-2|.
TGTGCCACCTTAGACCAGGGACAAAAGAACACCGGGGAGCTGTTTTTT
CATLDQGQKNTGELFF
>.|TRBV2|TRBJ1-1|.
TGTGCCAGCAGTGGGGCTCCTTTTGAAGCTTTCTTT
CASSGAPFEAFF
>.|TRBV5-1|TRBJ1-2|few
TGCGCCAGCAGCTTGGGGAGTGGTGGCTACACCTTC
CASSLGSGGYTF
>TRBD1|TRBV2|TRBJ1-2|.
TGTGCCAGCAGCGGAACCGGACAGGGGAGAGGCTACACCTTC
CASSGTGQGRGYTF
>TRBD1|TRBV11-2|TRBJ1-2|once
TGTGCCAGCAGCTTTCCGGGACAGGGGTCGAACACCTTC
CASSFPGQGSNTF
>TRBD1|TRBV15|TRBJ1-2|.
TGTGCCACCAGCAGGGTCGGGACAGGGCAAACTAACTATGGCTACACCTTC
CATSRVGTGQTNYGYTF
>.|TRBV15|TRBJ1-1|.
TGTGCCACCAGCAGAGGTGGGGGGATTGAAGCTTTCTTT
CATSRGGGIEAFF
>TRBD2|TRBV4-2|TRBJ2-1|.
TGTGCCAGCAGCCAAGATCAACTAGCGGGAGATGAGCAGTTCTTC
CASSQDQLAGDEQFF
>TRBD2|TRBV5-1|TRBJ2-5|.
TGCGCCAGCAGCCATCGGACTAGTGCAGAGACCCAGTACTTC
CASSHRTSAETQYF
>.|TRBV5-1|TRBJ1-1|few
TGCGCCAGCCGTACGGGGGGCAACACTGAAGCTTTCTTT
CASRTGGNTEAFF
>.|TRBV7-9|TRBJ1-1|.
TGTGCCAGCAGCTTAAGTCGCGGGGAAGCTTTCTTT
CASSLSRGEAFF
>.|TRBV27|TRBJ1-1|.
TGTGCCAGCAGTTTTTTCGGGGCTGAAGCTTTCTTT
CASSFFGAEAFF
>.|TRBV2|TRBJ2-1|.
TGTGCCAGCAGTGAAGCGCGGGTACGCTCCTACAATGAGCAGTTCTTC
CASSEARVRSYNEQFF
>TRBD1|TRBV6-5|TRBJ2-5|.
TGTGCCAGCAGTTCACCAGGGGGAGAGACCCAGTACTTC
CASSSPGGETQYF
>TRBD1|TRBV5-1|TRBJ2-2|once
TGCGCCAGCAGCTTCGGACAGGGCGACACCGGGGAGCTGTTTTTT
CASSFGQGDTGELFF
>.|TRBV27|TRBJ2-7|.
TGTGCCAGCAGTTTCAAGGGCTCGGGATTCTACGAGCAGTACTTC
CASSFKGSGFYEQYF
>.|TRBV21-1|TRBJ2-7|.
TGTGCCAGCCGCAAACTGAGGGTTGACGAGCAGTACTTC
CASRKLRVDEQYF